Shown below are 24 T cell receptor beta chains from a single sample sequenced in a study of identical twins. TCRdb re-derived calls from the 5' RACE reads in MiXCR, one entry per CDR3 protein. The data show around 480,000 distinct CDR3 sequences, with approximately 15% seen just once and over 0.5% held by the top ten. These data also formed part of another study, on yellow fever vaccine responses in identical twins.

Sequenced sample: CD4+ T cells sorted from blood. Source of these receptors: a woman between 18 and 30 years old in good health.

This chain connects TRBV7-2 to TRBJ2-7, with 12 nucleotides matching TRBD1. The CDR3 loop spans 14 amino acids. Per germline, CDR1 SGHTA and CDR2 FQGNSA. V was pared by 6 bases and J by 4 bases, with 4 bases of the junction left unmatched. The CDR3 DNA is TGTGCCAGCAGGGGACAGGGGGCGAAATACGAGCAGTACTTC. It translates to CASRGQGAKYEQYF.

This clonotype was recorded only once. V is TRBV5-1 and J is TRBJ2-7, with TRBD1 identical over 9 bases. Germline V gene lookup returns CDR1 SGHRS and CDR2 YFSETQ. With 2 bases clipped from V and 6 bases from J, the junction kept 9 bases outside the gene matches. This CDR3 contains 15 residues. For the CDR3, the DNA is TGCGCCAGCAGCTTTTCCGGGACAGGGCAACGCGAGCAGTACTTC. Protein sequence: CASSFSGTGQREQYF.

The gene calls are TRBV6-1 and TRBJ2-5; D may be TRBD1 (6 bases). Germline values: CDR1 MNHNS, CDR2 SASEGT. This CDR3 spans 14 amino acids. V lost 2 bases and J 5 bases, leaving 12 bases between the germline ends. The CDR3 protein is CASSETWGRETQYF. CDR3 bases: TGTGCCAGCAGTGAAACATGGGGGCGCGAGACCCAGTACTTC.

This clonotype has more than one count but fewer than ten. V and J are TRBV7-2 and TRBJ1-2; 9 nucleotides match TRBD1. V trimming: 0 bases; J trimming: 4 bases; junction bases outside the gene matches: 3. This CDR3 region has 15 residues. Germline V gives CDR1 SGHTA, CDR2 FQGNSA. The CDR3, as DNA: TGTGCCAGCAGCTTAGCGGGACAGGGAAGCTATGGCTACACCTTC. Translating it yields CASSLAGQGSYGYTF.

The V gene is TRBV7-2, the J gene TRBJ2-6; D unresolved. Germline lookup yields CDR1 SGHTA and CDR2 FQGNSA. The CDR3 consists of 14 residues. V shed 5 bases and J shed 2 bases, with 7 bases lying between them. The CDR3 spells CASSLVTGANVLTF. The CDR3 nucleotides read TGTGCCAGCAGCCTAGTGACTGGGGCCAACGTCCTGACTTTC.

The rearrangement joins TRBV12-3 or TRBV12-4 to TRBJ2-4; unclear D gene. V dropped 0 bases and J dropped 6 bases, with 6 bases sitting between them. This CDR3 region has 13 residues. CDR3 coding DNA: TGTGCCAGCAGTTTAGCGGGCGGAAACATTCAGTACTTC. This codes for CASSLAGGNIQYF.

This chain connects TRBV20-1 to TRBJ2-5, with 7 nucleotides matching TRBD2. Germline V lookup: CDR1 DFQATT, CDR2 SNEGSKA (reference sequence). Losses at the gene ends were 2 bases for V and 4 bases for J; bases not matched to a gene: 1. This CDR3 region has 12 residues. The CDR3 nucleotides are TGCAGTGCTAGATCGGGGGGAGAGACCCAGTACTTC. Amino acid sequence: CSARSGGETQYF.

This clonotype showed up just a few times. The chain has TRBV7-9 and TRBJ2-7; D remains ambiguous. V was cut by 6 bases and J by 2 bases, with 8 bases left in between. Germline CDR1 is SEHNR and CDR2 is FQNEAQ (reference sequence). The CDR3 has 12 residues. The CDR3 is CASSSDPYEQYF. The CDR3 region has the DNA TGTGCCAGCAGTTCCGACCCCTACGAGCAGTACTTC.

The chain employs TRBV27 and TRBJ2-7, with TRBD2 matching over 9 bases. Germline-derived CDR1 and CDR2 are MNHEY and SMNVEV (reference sequence). Unmatched junction bases numbered 6, after V lost 6 bases and J lost 3 bases. There are 14 residues in the CDR3. CDR3 sequence reads: CASRTRTSVYEQYF. The CDR3 DNA follows: TGTGCCAGCAGGACCAGGACTAGCGTCTACGAGCAGTACTTC.

This clonotype occurred many times. This sequence joins TRBV27 and TRBJ2-3; 11 nucleotides agree with TRBD2. Unmatched junction bases numbered 2, after V lost 5 bases and J lost 1 base. Germline V CDR1 and CDR2: MNHEY, SMNVEV (reference sequence). The CDR3 spans 15 residues. CDR3 loop: CASSGTSGRTDTQYF. The CDR3 nucleotides read TGTGCCAGCAGTGGGACTAGCGGACGCACAGATACGCAGTATTTT.

This clonotype was seen only a few times. The V and J genes are TRBV28 and TRBJ1-1; 8 bases are a match to TRBD1. From germline, CDR1 is MDHEN and CDR2 SYDVKM. V was clipped by 5 bases and J by 8 bases; unmatched bases: 4. The CDR3 loop spans 12 amino acids. The chain's CDR3 is CASSPWTGEAFF. The CDR3 coding sequence is TGTGCCAGCAGTCCGTGGACAGGGGAAGCTTTCTTT. Supplemented by reference TRBV28 and TRBJ1-1, the full variable domain reads DVKVTQSSRYLVKRTGEKVFLECVQDMDHENMFWYRQDPGLGLRLIYFSYDVKMKEKGDIPEGYSVSREKKERFSLILESASTNQTSMYLCASSPWTGEAFFGQGTRLTVV.

The sample holds a few counts of this clonotype. The genes are TRBV6-1 and TRBJ1-2; D is ambiguous. This CDR3 comprises 13 residues. V shed 7 bases and J shed 4 bases, with 13 bases lying between them. Germline CDR1 and CDR2: MNHNS and SASEGT. For the CDR3, the DNA is TGTGCCAGCAAACGAGGTCTGACCTATGGCTACACCTTC. The encoded protein is CASKRGLTYGYTF.

V gene TRBV29-1 combines with J gene TRBJ1-2, with unresolved D. From germline, CDR1 is SQVTM and CDR2 ANQGSEA. The CDR3 loop spans 13 amino acids. Trimming shortened V by 4 bases and J by 4 bases, and 13 bases separated the two germline ends. In DNA, the CDR3 is TGCAGCGTTGGGCTGGGTAAAGGCTATGGCTACACCTTC. It specifies CSVGLGKGYGYTF.

The chain combines TRBV30 with TRBJ2-1; tentatively, D is TRBD2 (5 bases). The CDR3 is 13 residues long. The germline V gene has CDR1 GTSNPN and CDR2 SVGIG (reference sequence). Trimming removed 3 bases at V and 9 bases at J, with 15 bases between. CDR3 loop: CAWRKGHRGEQFF. Here the CDR3 DNA reads TGTGCCTGGAGAAAGGGTCACCGGGGTGAGCAGTTCTTC.

The chain links TRBV4-1 to TRBJ2-3; possible D gene TRBD2, 5 bases. CDR1 is MGHRA, CDR2 YSYEKL, per germline. The V end was cut by 0 bases, the J end by 4 bases, with 26 bases between. CDR3 length equals 20 residues. Written as DNA, the CDR3 is TGCGCCAGCAGCCAAGAGGTTAGGCGGGTACCGCAGGCTTTTTCAGATACGCAGTATTTT. Translating it yields CASSQEVRRVPQAFSDTQYF.

This chain links TRBV7-9 with TRBJ1-1; no firm D call. The CDR3 spans 14 residues. Trimming shortened V by 2 bases and J by 2 bases, and 9 bases separated the two germline ends. CDR1 is SEHNR and CDR2 is FQNEAQ in the germline V gene (reference sequence). CDR3 sequence: CASSLTPGNTEAFF. The CDR3 nucleotides are TGTGCCAGCAGCTTAACTCCAGGAAACACTGAAGCTTTCTTT.

This clonotype was seen more than once but under ten times. The chain has TRBV5-1 and TRBJ2-1; D may be TRBD2 (5 bases). This CDR3 contains 16 residues. V lost 7 bases, J lost 4 bases, and 21 bases lay in between. The V gene's germline CDR1 is SGHRS and CDR2 YFSETQ. CDR3 nucleotide sequence: TGCGCCAGCGGACCTCGTAGGGCGGGTCGGTACAATGAGCAGTTCTTC. Translated: CASGPRRAGRYNEQFF.

The rearrangement uses TRBV10-2 and TRBJ2-7, with TRBD1 matching over 8 bases. J was trimmed by 3 bases and V by 6 bases; bases with no gene match: 10. The length of the CDR3 is 15 residues. Germline CDR1 reads WSHSY; CDR2 reads SAAADI. The CDR3 spells CASRIPGQVFYEQYF. Here the CDR3 DNA reads TGCGCCAGCAGAATTCCGGGACAGGTTTTCTACGAGCAGTACTTC.

This clonotype turned up a few times. V and J are TRBV6-2 or TRBV6-3 and TRBJ2-4; 7 bases are shared with TRBD2. CDR1 MNHEY and CDR2 SVGEGT come from the germline V gene. The CDR3 runs 15 residues. With 0 bases clipped from V and 4 bases from J, the junction kept 3 bases outside the gene matches. The CDR3 DNA follows: TGTGCCAGCAGTTACTCCCACGGGAGGAAAAACATTCAGTACTTC. Translation gives CASSYSHGRKNIQYF.

The table lists this clonotype with many counts. The chain carries TRBV12-3 or TRBV12-4 and TRBJ2-1; D perhaps matches TRBD2 (6 bases). The length of the CDR3 is 15 residues. V was pared by 3 bases and J by 4 bases, with 13 bases between. The CDR3 loop is CASSFGGGVYNEQFF. In DNA form, the CDR3 reads TGTGCCAGCAGTTTTGGTGGCGGGGTTTACAATGAGCAGTTCTTC.

This clonotype came up a few times. The V call is TRBV25-1, the J call TRBJ2-2; tentative D call: TRBD2 (6 bases). V lost 7 bases to trimming and J lost 2 bases, with 14 bases between them. This CDR3 spans 15 amino acids. CDR1 is MGHDK and CDR2 is SYGVNS in the germline V gene. CDR3 bases: TGTGCCAGCACCTCCGGACTAATAAACACCGGGGAGCTGTTTTTT. It yields the protein CASTSGLINTGELFF.

This clonotype was found a few times. V gene TRBV6-1 combines with J gene TRBJ1-1; 9 bases fit TRBD1. V gave up 8 bases and J gave up 0 bases; unmatched junction bases: 4. This CDR3 spans 14 amino acids. Germline V gene data show CDR1 as MNHNS and CDR2 as SASEGT. Written as DNA, the CDR3 is TGTGCCAGCGAACGGGACAGGGTGAACACTGAAGCTTTCTTT. It codes for CASERDRVNTEAFF.

This clonotype was observed at least ten times. V is TRBV29-1 and J is TRBJ2-1; the D call may be TRBD1 or TRBD2 (5 bases each). The CDR3 extends over 14 amino acids. With 5 bases removed from V and 2 bases from J, the gap between germline ends came to 13 bases. Germline V gene lookup returns CDR1 SQVTM and CDR2 ANQGSEA. The CDR3 DNA sequence: TGCAGCGTTTTCTACCGGGGCACCTACAATGAGCAGTTCTTC. Protein product: CSVFYRGTYNEQFF.

This clonotype was recorded a few times. CDR3 in amino acids: CASSLARLRQGSGANVLTF. The CDR3 coding sequence is TGTGCCAGCAGCTTAGCCCGATTGAGACAGGGCTCTGGGGCCAACGTCCTGACTTTC. The chain employs TRBV11-1 and TRBJ2-6; TRBD1 aligns across 7 bases. The germline CDR1 and CDR2 sequences are SGHAT and FQDESV (reference sequence). The V and J ends lost 0 bases and 0 bases, in that order; junction bases with no gene match: 8. CDR3 length equals 19 residues.